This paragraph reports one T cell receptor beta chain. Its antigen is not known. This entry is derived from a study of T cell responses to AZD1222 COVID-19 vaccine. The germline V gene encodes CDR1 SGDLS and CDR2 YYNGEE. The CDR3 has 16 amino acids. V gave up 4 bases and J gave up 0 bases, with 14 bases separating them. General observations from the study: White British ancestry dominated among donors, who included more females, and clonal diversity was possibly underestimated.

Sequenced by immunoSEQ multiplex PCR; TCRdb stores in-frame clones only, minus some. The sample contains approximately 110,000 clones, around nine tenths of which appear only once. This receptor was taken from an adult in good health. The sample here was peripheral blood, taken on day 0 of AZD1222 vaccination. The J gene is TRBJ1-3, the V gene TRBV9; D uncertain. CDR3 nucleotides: TGTGCCAGCAGCCCCCATCTGCCCCGCTCTGGAAACACCATATATTTT. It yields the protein CASSPHLPRSGNTIYF.